These T cell receptor beta chains were read from a single sample in a study of OX40 agonist ivuxolimab in advanced cancers. The assay was immunoSEQ multiplex PCR, and TCRdb's table has in-frame clones only and misses some. The sample lists tens of thousands of clones, over 75% seen once, with around 1% in the top ten. The sample here was CD4+ or CD8+ T cells sorted from blood, taken in a trial of the OX40 agonist ivuxolimab. The source is an adult with an advanced solid tumor such as melanoma, head and neck, liver or kidney cancer. The CDR3 runs from the conserved cysteine through the conserved F or W. Each record gives: CDR3 DNA, CDR3 protein, clone size, J gene, D gene, V gene. The D gene is left open where the match is weak. Clone sizes are given selectively: once, few, many, or a class where the clone is expanded.

DNA: TGTGCCAGCAGCTCGACTAGCGGGGGGCGCACAGATACGCAGTATTTT
CDR3: CASSSTSGGRTDTQYF
size: -
J: TRBJ2-3
D: TRBD2
V: TRBV2

DNA: TGTGCCAGCAGCTTAGGACAGGGTGAGACAAATACGCAGTATTTT
CDR3: CASSLGQGETNTQYF
size: -
J: TRBJ2-3
D: TRBD1
V: TRBV7-9

DNA: TGTGCCAGCAGTTACCCTACAGGGGGGGGTTCACCCCTCCACTTT
CDR3: CASSYPTGGGSPLHF
size: -
J: TRBJ1-6
D: TRBD1
V: TRBV6-6

DNA: TGTGCCAGTAGTAGGAGGACAGGGGGCTATGAGACCCAGTACTTC
CDR3: CASSRRTGGYETQYF
size: -
J: TRBJ2-5
D: TRBD1
V: TRBV19

DNA: TGTGCCAGCAGACGGACTAGCGGGGGTACCGGGGAGCTGTTTTTT
CDR3: CASRRTSGGTGELFF
size: -
J: TRBJ2-2
D: TRBD2
V: TRBV2

DNA: TGTGCCAGCAGCGTATTCGGGGGGACGGAGACCCAGTACTTC
CDR3: CASSVFGGTETQYF
size: -
J: TRBJ2-5
D: TRBD2
V: TRBV9

DNA: TGTGCCATCAGGGGGGATTCCATTAATTCACCCCTCCACTTT
CDR3: CAIRGDSINSPLHF
size: few
J: TRBJ1-6
D: -
V: TRBV10-3

DNA: TGTGCCAGCAGTGAAGCGGGGGGGCAAAATACGCAGTATTTT
CDR3: CASSEAGGQNTQYF
size: few
J: TRBJ2-3
D: -
V: TRBV2

DNA: TGTGCCAGCAGCATCCGGGGGCGTACTTTAAAGGGGCGGGACATTCAGTACTTC
CDR3: CASSIRGRTLKGRDIQYF
size: -
J: TRBJ2-4
D: -
V: TRBV7-2

DNA: TGCGCCAGCACCGGGACAACAACACAAGAGACCCAGTACTTC
CDR3: CASTGTTTQETQYF
size: -
J: TRBJ2-5
D: -
V: TRBV5-1

DNA: TGTGCCAGCAGTGGGACAGGGGGCGACACTGAAGCTTTCTTT
CDR3: CASSGTGGDTEAFF
size: -
J: TRBJ1-1
D: TRBD1
V: TRBV6-1

DNA: TGTGCCAGCAGCTTTTATAGTGGGGCTTATTCCTACGAGCAGTACTTC
CDR3: CASSFYSGAYSYEQYF
size: -
J: TRBJ2-7
D: -
V: TRBV5-6

DNA: TGCGCCAGCAGTCCCAACTTATGGGACAGCGCAACTAAACTCGCGAACACCGGGGAGCTGTTTTTT
CDR3: CASSPNLWDSATKLANTGELFF
size: -
J: TRBJ2-2
D: TRBD1
V: TRBV10-1

DNA: TGTGCCAGCAGCTTTTTGGTCCCCGACAGTTGGGACTACAATGAGCAGTTCTTC
CDR3: CASSFLVPDSWDYNEQFF
size: -
J: TRBJ2-1
D: -
V: TRBV7-2

DNA: TGTGCCAGCAGCTTAGCGGCCAGAGTGAACACTGAAGCTTTCTTT
CDR3: CASSLAARVNTEAFF
size: -
J: TRBJ1-1
D: -
V: TRBV7-2

DNA: TGTGCCAGCAGCTTCGGACAGGCCCCGGGGCAAGAGACCCAGTACTTC
CDR3: CASSFGQAPGQETQYF
size: -
J: TRBJ2-5
D: TRBD1
V: TRBV9

DNA: TGTGCCAGCAGCCAAGGTTTCGGACAGGGGGCGTTCTACGAGCAGTACTTC
CDR3: CASSQGFGQGAFYEQYF
size: -
J: TRBJ2-7
D: TRBD1
V: TRBV14

DNA: TGTGCCAGCAGCTTAGGGGGGTTGATGGGAGGTGAGCAGTTCTTC
CDR3: CASSLGGLMGGEQFF
size: -
J: TRBJ2-1
D: -
V: TRBV7-6

DNA: TGTGCCAGCAGCCCTGGAAGCACAGATACGCAGTATTTT
CDR3: CASSPGSTDTQYF
size: once
J: TRBJ2-3
D: -
V: TRBV9

DNA: TGTGCCAGCAGCTTAAGAGAGGGGGAGTATGGCTACACCTTC
CDR3: CASSLREGEYGYTF
size: few
J: TRBJ1-2
D: -
V: TRBV7-9

DNA: TGTGCCTGGAGCGAGGCTAGCGGGGGCCAATACAATGAGCAGTTCTTC
CDR3: CAWSEASGGQYNEQFF
size: -
J: TRBJ2-1
D: TRBD2
V: TRBV30

DNA: TGTGCCAGCAGTCGCTGGGTCTTTCCCACAGATACGCAGTATTTT
CDR3: CASSRWVFPTDTQYF
size: -
J: TRBJ2-3
D: -
V: TRBV6-5

DNA: TGTGCCAGCAGTGAAACCAGTAGCACAGATACGCAGTATTTT
CDR3: CASSETSSTDTQYF
size: -
J: TRBJ2-3
D: -
V: TRBV2

DNA: TGTGCCAGCAGCTTACCTAGGAGGTACGAGCAGTACTTC
CDR3: CASSLPRRYEQYF
size: many
J: TRBJ2-7
D: -
V: TRBV7-2

DNA: TGTGCCAGCAGCCAAGGGTCGGGCCAAGAGACCCAGTACTTC
CDR3: CASSQGSGQETQYF
size: -
J: TRBJ2-5
D: -
V: TRBV4-2

DNA: TGTGCCAGCAGAGATGGACACCTCACAGATACGCAGTATTTT
CDR3: CASRDGHLTDTQYF
size: once
J: TRBJ2-3
D: -
V: TRBV6-1

DNA: TGTGCCAGCAGTTATTCCCATAATGAGCAGTTCTTC
CDR3: CASSYSHNEQFF
size: once
J: TRBJ2-1
D: -
V: TRBV6-9

DNA: TGTGCCAGCAGCCAAAGCGCACAGACCGAGCAGTTCTTC
CDR3: CASSQSAQTEQFF
size: few
J: TRBJ2-1
D: -
V: TRBV14

DNA: TGTGCCAGCAGGGGGACGGGGGATTCACCCCTCCACTTT
CDR3: CASRGTGDSPLHF
size: -
J: TRBJ1-6
D: -
V: TRBV2

DNA: TGTGCCTCCAGCCAAAAACCCCATTTGGGGTCATCGTCCTACGAGCAGTACTTC
CDR3: CASSQKPHLGSSSYEQYF
size: -
J: TRBJ2-7
D: -
V: TRBV2

DNA: TGTGCCAGCAGCCGAGGGACAGGGGGCGGATTCAACTATGGCTACACCTTC
CDR3: CASSRGTGGGFNYGYTF
size: -
J: TRBJ1-2
D: TRBD1
V: TRBV4-2

DNA: TGTGCCAGCAGCCAAAAACAGGGGTCTACTGAAGCTTTCTTT
CDR3: CASSQKQGSTEAFF
size: -
J: TRBJ1-1
D: TRBD1
V: TRBV5-4

DNA: TGTGCCAGCAGTTACGACAGGGGAAGGGAGGAGACCCAGTACTTC
CDR3: CASSYDRGREETQYF
size: -
J: TRBJ2-5
D: TRBD1
V: TRBV6-6

DNA: TGCGCCAGCAAGGGGGGCCTGAACACTGAAGCTTTCTTT
CDR3: CASKGGLNTEAFF
size: -
J: TRBJ1-1
D: -
V: TRBV5-1

DNA: TGTGCCAGTAGTCCGGGACAGTATTACGGGCAGTACTTC
CDR3: CASSPGQYYGQYF
size: -
J: TRBJ2-7
D: TRBD1
V: TRBV19

DNA: TGTGCTAGTGGTTTGGAGTTCGGGACAGGGGAAAACATTCAGTACTTC
CDR3: CASGLEFGTGENIQYF
size: -
J: TRBJ2-4
D: TRBD1
V: TRBV12-5

DNA: TGTGCCAGCAGCTTCTCCGGGTCCACAGATACGCAGTATTTT
CDR3: CASSFSGSTDTQYF
size: -
J: TRBJ2-3
D: -
V: TRBV5-5

DNA: TGCGCCAGCAGCCAAGATCTTTCGTCCCCAAGCGGGGGGACCTTTCCCTACAATGAGCAGTTCTTC
CDR3: CASSQDLSSPSGGTFPYNEQFF
size: few
J: TRBJ2-1
D: TRBD2
V: TRBV4-3

DNA: TGTGCCAGCAGCACCGGCTCGATCGTGAGCACAGATACGCAGTATTTT
CDR3: CASSTGSIVSTDTQYF
size: once
J: TRBJ2-3
D: -
V: TRBV5-8

DNA: TGTGCCAGCTCACCACAGACCGATCTGCCCCAGCATTTT
CDR3: CASSPQTDLPQHF
size: few
J: TRBJ1-5
D: -
V: TRBV18

DNA: TGTGCCAGCAGTGACCAATACAATGAGCAGTTCTTC
CDR3: CASSDQYNEQFF
size: -
J: TRBJ2-1
D: -
V: TRBV2

DNA: TGCGCCAGCAGCCTGGGGGACAGCCGAAATGGCTACACCTTC
CDR3: CASSLGDSRNGYTF
size: -
J: TRBJ1-2
D: TRBD1
V: TRBV5-1

DNA: TGTGCCAGCAGTTTGAAAAGGGTCGGGAACACTGAAGCTTTCTTT
CDR3: CASSLKRVGNTEAFF
size: -
J: TRBJ1-1
D: -
V: TRBV28

DNA: TGTGCCAGCAGGCTTGCCCCCGGAAACACTGAAGCTTTCTTT
CDR3: CASRLAPGNTEAFF
size: -
J: TRBJ1-1
D: -
V: TRBV6-5

DNA: TGTGCCAGCAGCTTGAAGCCTATAGGAGAGAACACTGAAGCTTTCTTT
CDR3: CASSLKPIGENTEAFF
size: -
J: TRBJ1-1
D: -
V: TRBV5-5

DNA: TGTGCCAGCAGCTTAGGGGACAGGGGCAATGAGCAGTTCTTC
CDR3: CASSLGDRGNEQFF
size: -
J: TRBJ2-1
D: TRBD1
V: TRBV11-3

DNA: TGCGCCAGCAGCCAAGAAGGGTTAGGGGAGCAGTTCTTC
CDR3: CASSQEGLGEQFF
size: once
J: TRBJ2-1
D: -
V: TRBV4-1

DNA: TGCAGCGTTGAGATGGTAGACGGCTATGGCTACACCTTC
CDR3: CSVEMVDGYGYTF
size: -
J: TRBJ1-2
D: -
V: TRBV29-1

DNA: TGTGCCAGCAGCGTAGTAACCTACGAGCAGTACTTC
CDR3: CASSVVTYEQYF
size: -
J: TRBJ2-7
D: -
V: TRBV9

DNA: TGTGCCAGCAGCGTGCAGGAGGGAAACACCATATATTTT
CDR3: CASSVQEGNTIYF
size: -
J: TRBJ1-3
D: -
V: TRBV9

DNA: TGTGCCAGCAGAACAGCTAACTATGGCTACACCTTC
CDR3: CASRTANYGYTF
size: -
J: TRBJ1-2
D: -
V: TRBV6-6

DNA: TGTGCCAGCAGCTTGCCACAGGGGGCGAATGGCTACACCTTC
CDR3: CASSLPQGANGYTF
size: -
J: TRBJ1-2
D: TRBD1
V: TRBV5-6